These T cell receptor beta chains were read from a single sample in a study of cytomegalovirus exposure and HLA in healthy donors. TCRdb keeps only in-frame clones here, not all; method: immunoSEQ multiplex PCR. The data show 100,000 to 150,000 clones, around three quarters seen once. Sequenced input: PBMCs. Receptors were obtained from a female donor in good health and CMV-seronegative. The CDR3 runs from the conserved cysteine through the conserved F or W. D genes are given only for firm matches. Clone size is shown for a subset of rows, as once, few, many or a class of expanded clone.

14,TRBV28,TRBD1,TRBJ1-2,NA,TGTGCCAGCAGTGCAGGGGGAGATAACTATGGCTACACCTTC,CASSAGGDNYGYTF
13,TRBV7-3,NA,TRBJ1-1,once,TGTGCCACCCGCGGCAGGAGAGGGACTGAAGCTTTCTTT,CATRGRRGTEAFF
15,TRBV7-3,TRBD1,TRBJ1-2,once,TGTGCCAGCAGCTTATGGGGACAGGGTTTGTTTGGCTACACCTTC,CASSLWGQGLFGYTF
17,TRBV9,TRBD1,TRBJ1-1,NA,TGTGCCAGCAGCGTAGGGGTCGGGACAGGGGGAAGTTTTGAAGCTTTCTTT,CASSVGVGTGGSFEAFF
14,TRBV15,NA,TRBJ1-2,NA,TGTGCCACCAGCAGAGTACCCGAGGGGGTGCGCTACACCTTC,CATSRVPEGVRYTF
15,TRBV29-1,NA,TRBJ2-7,NA,TGCAGCGTTGTTGGTGGGGGACTGGCGCCCTACGAGCAGTACTTC,CSVVGGGLAPYEQYF
16,TRBV27,NA,TRBJ1-5,NA,TGTGCCAGCAGTTCCAAGGGTCCGCGGGGGGAGCTGCCCCAGCATTTT,CASSSKGPRGELPQHF
17,TRBV6-7,TRBD1,TRBJ2-7,few,TGTGCCAGCAGTTACACCTACAAAAGACAGGGGGCCTGCGAGCAGTACTTC,CASSYTYKRQGACEQYF
13,TRBV7-8,NA,TRBJ1-1,few,TGTGCCAGCAGCTTAGGCAGGGTCACTGAAGCTTTCTTT,CASSLGRVTEAFF
14,TRBV5-1,TRBD2,TRBJ2-1,NA,TGCGCCAGCCGCCCAGCGGGGAGATACAATGAGCAGTTCTTC,CASRPAGRYNEQFF
15,TRBV7-8,NA,TRBJ1-5,NA,TGTGCCAGCAGCTTAGAAGGAGGGGTGAATCAGCCCCAGCATTTT,CASSLEGGVNQPQHF
14,TRBV5-6,NA,TRBJ1-2,NA,TGTGCCAGCAGCTTGGGGGGGGGCCCTTATGGCTACACCTTC,CASSLGGGPYGYTF
13,TRBV30,NA,TRBJ1-1,few,TGTGCCTGGAATCGACAGGTGAACACTGAAGCTTTCTTT,CAWNRQVNTEAFF
17,TRBV18,NA,TRBJ1-6,NA,TGTGCCAGCTCACCGGGGCCATTTAGCTCCTATAATTCACCCCTCCACTTT,CASSPGPFSSYNSPLHF
13,TRBV7-2,NA,TRBJ2-7,NA,TGTGCCAGCAGCTTAACTCCCGCCTACGAGCAGTACTTC,CASSLTPAYEQYF
13,TRBV5-4,TRBD1,TRBJ2-7,few,TGTGCCAGCAGCCCCAGGGACAGCTACGAGCAGTACTTC,CASSPRDSYEQYF
15,TRBV19,NA,TRBJ1-5,NA,TGTGCCAGTAGTATCTCCACACCTGGCAATCAGCCCCAGCATTTT,CASSISTPGNQPQHF
14,TRBV15,NA,TRBJ1-2,few,TGTGCCCCCCCCAGCCCGGACAGAACCTATGGCTACACCTTC,CAPPSPDRTYGYTF
14,TRBV7-2,NA,TRBJ1-1,NA,TGTGCCAGCACCTTAACCGGGCGGGCCACTGAAGCTTTCTTT,CASTLTGRATEAFF
15,TRBV6-5,NA,TRBJ2-7,few,TGTGCCAGCAGTCCCCTCCCCGCCGGTACCCGCGAGCAGTACTTC,CASSPLPAGTREQYF
14,TRBV11-3,TRBD2,TRBJ2-1,NA,TGTGCCAGCAGCGACATAGCGGGAGCCAATGAGCAGTTCTTC,CASSDIAGANEQFF
13,TRBV19,TRBD2,TRBJ2-1,NA,TGTGCCAGTAGTACCGGACTAGCCAATGAGCAGTTCTTC,CASSTGLANEQFF
15,TRBV5-4,TRBD1,TRBJ2-2,few,TGTGCCAGCAGCTTGGGCGACAGGGTTCCCGGGGAGCTGTTTTTT,CASSLGDRVPGELFF
13,TRBV19,TRBD1,TRBJ1-2,NA,TGTGCCAGTAGTATCCGGACAGGCTATGGCTACACCTTC,CASSIRTGYGYTF
13,TRBV6-6,TRBD1,TRBJ2-7,once,TGTGCCAGCAGCCCAGGGACAGTTCTCGAGCAGTACTTC,CASSPGTVLEQYF
16,TRBV6-6,NA,TRBJ1-5,once,TGTGCCAGCAGTTTCGTACCAGGACAGAGGAATCAGCCCCAGCATTTT,CASSFVPGQRNQPQHF
13,TRBV12-5,TRBD1,TRBJ1-2,once,TGTGCTAGTGACCGGACAGGGTCCGACGGCTACACCTTC,CASDRTGSDGYTF
18,TRBV5-1,TRBD1,TRBJ1-5,NA,TGCGCCAGCAGCCCGTGGGACAGACGGGGCCATAGCAATCAGCCCCAGCATTTT,CASSPWDRRGHSNQPQHF
18,TRBV5-6,TRBD2,TRBJ2-1,NA,TGTGCCAGCAGCTATAACCCCCGCGGGGGGAGCTCCTACAATGAGCAGTTCTTC,CASSYNPRGGSSYNEQFF
15,TRBV5-1,TRBD2,TRBJ2-7,NA,TGCGCCAGCACAACCTGGAGCGGGAGGGGCAGAGAGCAGTACTTC,CASTTWSGRGREQYF
16,TRBV6-5,TRBD1,TRBJ1-1,NA,TGTGCCAGCAGTTACTCGTTGGACAGGGGGGACACTGAAGCTTTCTTT,CASSYSLDRGDTEAFF
17,TRBV11-2,NA,TRBJ1-2,NA,TGTGCCAGCAGCTCAACGAGATCTGGACAGCATTCTTATGGCTACACCTTC,CASSSTRSGQHSYGYTF
15,TRBV5-4,NA,TRBJ2-1,NA,TGTGCCAGCAGCTTCCCCAGGGGAATCAACGATGAGCAGTTCTTC,CASSFPRGINDEQFF
14,TRBV25-1,NA,TRBJ1-1,NA,TGTGCCAGCAGAAAGGGGTCGGGGAACACTGAAGCTTTCTTT,CASRKGSGNTEAFF
16,TRBV6-5,NA,TRBJ2-1,few,TGTGCCAGCAGTTACTCAGCGGACCGTCCCTACAATGAGCAGTTCTTC,CASSYSADRPYNEQFF
15,TRBV28,NA,TRBJ1-4,NA,TGTGCCAGCAGTTTATTCTGGGAGACTCATGAAAAACTGTTTTTT,CASSLFWETHEKLFF
15,TRBV30,NA,TRBJ1-3,NA,TGTGCCTGGAGTGTAGGGGTTTTCGCTGGAAACACCATATATTTT,CAWSVGVFAGNTIYF
19,TRBV7-2,TRBD1,TRBJ2-4,NA,TGTGCCAGCAGCTTAGCACAGGGGGCAGCGGCAGGGGCCAAAAACATTCAGTACTTC,CASSLAQGAAAGAKNIQYF
16,TRBV5-1,TRBD1,TRBJ2-5,NA,TGCGCCAGCAGCTCCGGGACAGGGGCCGTACAAGAGACCCAGTACTTC,CASSSGTGAVQETQYF
15,TRBV28,TRBD1,TRBJ1-1,NA,TGTGCCAGCAGTCCCACGACAGGGATGAACACTGAAGCTTTCTTT,CASSPTTGMNTEAFF
15,TRBV28,NA,TRBJ2-7,NA,TGTGCCAGCAGTTTCGCCGGGAGAATGGTCTACGAGCAGTACTTC,CASSFAGRMVYEQYF
14,TRBV5-1,NA,TRBJ1-1,NA,TGCGCCAGCAGCTGGACAGTCCTGAACACTGAAGCTTTCTTT,CASSWTVLNTEAFF
15,TRBV4-2,NA,TRBJ2-7,NA,TGTGCCAGCAGCCAAGGGCCCCGCGGCTCCTACGAGCAGTACTTC,CASSQGPRGSYEQYF
19,TRBV14,TRBD1,TRBJ1-4,NA,TGTGCCAGCAGTACTGGGACAGACCACCGAAGTTGGAGGGATGAAAAACTGTTTTTT,CASSTGTDHRSWRDEKLFF